The rows below give T cell receptor beta chains drawn from one sample of a study of blood T cell repertoires in COVID-19. Only in-frame clones appear in the TCRdb table, and some are missing; sequencing was by immunoSEQ multiplex PCR. The table lists 80,000 to 95,000 clones, more than 65% of them singletons, with 15% to 20% in the top ten. Sequenced sample: peripheral blood. Receptors originate from a woman of 80 years or more with active or convalescent COVID-19. Each CDR3 is given with its conserved first and last residue. The order of the fields is V gene, D gene, CDR3 protein. A D gene is named only where the DNA matches it firmly.

TRBV9	-	CASSQGFGQPQHF
TRBV14	-	CASTSKGTGELFF
TRBV28	TRBD1	CASRNYLIWTGRGYSNQPQHF
TRBV9	TRBD1	CASTTGDRPGNTIYF
TRBV3-1/TRBV3-2	TRBD1	CASSHWTGYYGYTF
TRBV11-2	TRBD2	CASSIRGGASTDTQYF
TRBV29-1	TRBD2	CSVRPGLAAGLTDTQYF
TRBV6-6	-	CASSYGGYTEAFF
TRBV6-6	-	CASNAGGYEQYF
TRBV29-1	-	CSAGVSNEKLFF
TRBV5-1	TRBD2	CASSLRASGGANTGELFF
TRBV6-5	-	CASSWTGRDEQFF
TRBV6-2/TRBV6-3	-	CASSPTVNTGELFF
TRBV7-2	-	CASSLRGFYQPQHF
TRBV6-5	-	CASTRFSQGSETQYF
TRBV5-1	-	CASSLGRNNNEQFF
TRBV7-2	-	CASSLDAGEYGYTF
TRBV5-1	TRBD2	CASSLVAGGKDTQYF
TRBV28	-	CASSLGGEGALSVALHF
TRBV29-1	-	CSVEDHSRETQYF
TRBV9	-	CASSVVAMDTQYF
TRBV7-2	-	CASSLLGGGTYEQYF
TRBV2	-	CASTLQRQGLYGYTF